This T cell receptor beta chain was recorded in a study of T cell changes during pregnancy in multiple sclerosis. CDR3 length: 14 amino acids. Unmatched junction bases numbered 8, after V lost 4 bases and J lost 8 bases. Germline CDR1 is SQVTM and CDR2 is ANQGSEA. Sequencing used immunoSEQ multiplex PCR; TCRdb keeps in-frame clones, though not all of them. The repertoire holds about 38,000 clones, around 91% seen once, with 0.55% to 0.7% in the top ten. Material: CD4+ T cells from peripheral blood mononuclear cells, obtained in the second trimester of pregnancy. The source is a female donor with multiple sclerosis, enrolled in a pregnancy study. The rearrangement links TRBV29-1 to TRBJ1-4; 9 bases match TRBD1. CDR3 DNA sequence: TGCAGCGTTGCGAAGGACAGGGGAAAGGAAAAACTGTTTTTT. This sequence encodes CSVAKDRGKEKLFF.